This T cell receptor (beta chain) was captured in a study of T cell changes during pregnancy in multiple sclerosis. TCRdb keeps only in-frame clones here, not all; method: immunoSEQ multiplex PCR. The sample has 75,000 to 95,000 clones; under 95% are singletons. This clone is a singleton in its sample. The sequence was collected from a female donor with multiple sclerosis, enrolled in a pregnancy study. The sample here was peripheral blood, taken before pregnancy.

The chain's CDR3 is CASSLTSGSEQYF. CDR3 in DNA: TGTGCCAGCAGCTTGACTAGCGGGAGCGAGCAGTACTTC. The rearrangement links TRBV5-4 to TRBJ2-7; 11 bases are a match to TRBD2. The CDR3 runs to 13 residues. V lost 1 base to trimming and J lost 6 bases; unmatched junction nucleotides: 0. Germline V gene sequence: CDR1 SGHNT, CDR2 YYREEE (reference sequence).